This T cell receptor (beta chain) is from a study of response to subunit inactivated influenza vaccine. Study outcomes and limitations: T cells newly recruited by each seasonal influenza vaccination are few, the authors suggested.

Germline CDR1 SGDLS, CDR2 YYNGEE. V shed 2 bases and J 4 bases; nucleotides not matched to a gene: 7. The CDR3 is made up of 15 amino acids. As regards this clonotype: The antigen remains undetermined.

TCRdb used MiXCR to reprocess the RT-PCR reads, holding one entry per CDR3 protein. This repertoire shows 700,000 to 900,000 distinct CDR3 sequences, around 20% found once; its top ten account for 10% to 13%. The TCR was taken from a man aged 50 to 60 who received an inactivated influenza vaccine. The V and J genes are TRBV9 and TRBJ2-5, with 8 nucleotides matching TRBD1. This specimen consisted of PBMCs from blood, obtained less than 6 days after vaccination. CDR3 in DNA: TGTGCCAGCAGCGTGGCAACAGGGGGGTCAGAGACCCAGTACTTC. Its protein is CASSVATGGSETQYF.